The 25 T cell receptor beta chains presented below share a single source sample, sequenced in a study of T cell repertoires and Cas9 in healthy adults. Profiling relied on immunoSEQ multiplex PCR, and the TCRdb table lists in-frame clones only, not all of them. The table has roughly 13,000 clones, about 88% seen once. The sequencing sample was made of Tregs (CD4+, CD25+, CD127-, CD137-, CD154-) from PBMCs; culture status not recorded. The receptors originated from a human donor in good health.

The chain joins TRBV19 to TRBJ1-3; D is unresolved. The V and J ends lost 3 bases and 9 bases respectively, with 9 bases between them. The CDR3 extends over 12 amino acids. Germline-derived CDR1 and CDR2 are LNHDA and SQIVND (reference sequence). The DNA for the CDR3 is TGTGCCAGTAGTATGCGTGGTGGCACCATATATTTT. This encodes CASSMRGGTIYF.

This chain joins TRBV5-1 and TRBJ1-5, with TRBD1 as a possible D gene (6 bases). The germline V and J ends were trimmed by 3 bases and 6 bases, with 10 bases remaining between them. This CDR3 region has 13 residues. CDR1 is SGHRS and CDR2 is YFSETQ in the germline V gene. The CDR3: CASSSEGGQPQHF. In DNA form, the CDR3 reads TGCGCCAGCAGCTCGGAAGGGGGTCAGCCCCAGCATTTT.

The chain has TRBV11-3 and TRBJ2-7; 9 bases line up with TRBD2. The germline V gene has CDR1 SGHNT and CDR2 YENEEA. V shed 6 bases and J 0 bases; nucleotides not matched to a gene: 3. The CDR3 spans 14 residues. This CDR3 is CASRSSGGSYEQYF. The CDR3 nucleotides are TGTGCCAGCAGGAGTAGCGGGGGCTCCTACGAGCAGTACTTC.

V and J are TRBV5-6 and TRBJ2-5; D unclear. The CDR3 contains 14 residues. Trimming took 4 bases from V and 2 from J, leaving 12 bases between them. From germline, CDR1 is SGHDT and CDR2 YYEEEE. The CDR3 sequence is CASSRKKIQETQYF. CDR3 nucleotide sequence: TGTGCCAGCAGCCGAAAGAAGATTCAAGAGACCCAGTACTTC. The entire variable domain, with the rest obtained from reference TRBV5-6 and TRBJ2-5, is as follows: DAGVTQSPTHLIKTRGQQVTLRCSPKSGHDTVSWYQQALGQGPQFIFQYYEEEERQRGNFPDRFSGHQFPNYSSELNVNALLLGDSALYLCASSRKKIQETQYFGPGTRLLVL.

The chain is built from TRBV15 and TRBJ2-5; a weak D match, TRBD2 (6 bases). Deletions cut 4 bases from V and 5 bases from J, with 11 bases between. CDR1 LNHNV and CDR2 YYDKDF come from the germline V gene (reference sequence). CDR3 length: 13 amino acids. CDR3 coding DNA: TGTGCCACCAGCAACGGGGGTTCGGAGACCCAGTACTTC. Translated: CATSNGGSETQYF.

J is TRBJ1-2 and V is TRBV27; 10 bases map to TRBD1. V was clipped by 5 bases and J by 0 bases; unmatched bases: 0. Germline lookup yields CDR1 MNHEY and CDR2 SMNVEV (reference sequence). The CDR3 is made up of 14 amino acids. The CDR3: CASSGQGANYGYTF. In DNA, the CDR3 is TGTGCCAGCAGTGGACAGGGGGCTAACTATGGCTACACCTTC.

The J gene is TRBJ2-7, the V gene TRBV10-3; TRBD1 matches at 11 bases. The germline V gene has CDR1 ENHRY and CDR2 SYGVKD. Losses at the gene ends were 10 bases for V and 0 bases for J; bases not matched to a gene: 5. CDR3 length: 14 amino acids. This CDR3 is CATGQGASSYEQYV. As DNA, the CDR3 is TGTGCCACTGGACAGGGGGCCAGCTCCTACGAGCAGTACGTC.

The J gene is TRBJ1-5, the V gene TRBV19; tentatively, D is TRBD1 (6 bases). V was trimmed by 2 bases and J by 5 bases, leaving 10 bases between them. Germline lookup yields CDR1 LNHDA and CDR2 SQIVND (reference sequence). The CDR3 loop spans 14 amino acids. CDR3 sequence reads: CASSIRGDYQPQHF. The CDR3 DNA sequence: TGTGCCAGTAGTATAAGGGGGGACTATCAGCCCCAGCATTTT.

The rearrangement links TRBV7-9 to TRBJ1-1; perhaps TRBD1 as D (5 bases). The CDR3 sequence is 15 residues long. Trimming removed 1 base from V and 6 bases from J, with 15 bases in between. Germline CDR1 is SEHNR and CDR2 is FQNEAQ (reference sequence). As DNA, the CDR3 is TGTGCCAGCAGCTTAGGGCTTGTGACAGCACCTGAAGCTTTCTTT. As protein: CASSLGLVTAPEAFF.

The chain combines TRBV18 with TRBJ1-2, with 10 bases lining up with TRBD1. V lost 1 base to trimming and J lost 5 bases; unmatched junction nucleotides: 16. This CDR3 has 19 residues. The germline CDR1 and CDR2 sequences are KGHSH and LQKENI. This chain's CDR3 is CASSPRPVHRTGGIYGYTF. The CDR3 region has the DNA TGTGCCAGCTCACCACGCCCCGTCCACAGGACAGGGGGGATTTATGGCTACACCTTC.

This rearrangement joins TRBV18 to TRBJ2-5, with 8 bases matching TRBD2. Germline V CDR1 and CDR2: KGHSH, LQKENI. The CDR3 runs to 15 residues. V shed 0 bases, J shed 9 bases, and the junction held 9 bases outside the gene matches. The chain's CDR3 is CASSPPGLPGGAQYF. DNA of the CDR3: TGTGCCAGCTCACCACCGGGACTGCCGGGAGGGGCCCAGTACTTC.

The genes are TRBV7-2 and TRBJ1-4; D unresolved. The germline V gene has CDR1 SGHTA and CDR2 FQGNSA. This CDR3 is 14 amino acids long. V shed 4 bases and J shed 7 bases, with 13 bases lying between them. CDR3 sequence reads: CASSSGYYGEKLFF. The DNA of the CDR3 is TGTGCCAGCAGCTCAGGATATTATGGTGAAAAACTGTTTTTT.

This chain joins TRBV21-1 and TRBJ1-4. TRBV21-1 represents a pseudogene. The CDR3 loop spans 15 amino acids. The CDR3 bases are TGTGCCAGGAGGGGTGGGGACGCAACTAATGAAAAACTGTTTTTT. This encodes CARRGGDATNEKLFF.

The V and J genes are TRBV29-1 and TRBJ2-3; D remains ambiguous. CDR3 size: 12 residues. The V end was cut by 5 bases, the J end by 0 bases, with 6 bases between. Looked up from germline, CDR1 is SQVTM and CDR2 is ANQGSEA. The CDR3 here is CSVSPSTDTQYF. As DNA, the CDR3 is TGCAGCGTTTCGCCCAGCACAGATACGCAGTATTTT.

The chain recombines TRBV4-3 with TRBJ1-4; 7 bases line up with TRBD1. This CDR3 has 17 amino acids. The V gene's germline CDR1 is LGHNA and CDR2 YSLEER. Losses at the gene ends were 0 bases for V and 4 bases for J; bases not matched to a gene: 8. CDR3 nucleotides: TGCGCCAGCAGCCAAGATAGGGGGCGAATCGTTAATGAAAAACTGTTTTTT. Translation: CASSQDRGRIVNEKLFF.

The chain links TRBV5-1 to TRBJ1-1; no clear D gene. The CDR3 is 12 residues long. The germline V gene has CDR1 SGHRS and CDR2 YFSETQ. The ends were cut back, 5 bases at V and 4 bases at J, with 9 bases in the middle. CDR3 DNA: TGCGCCAGCAGGGATAGTGGCACTGAAGCTTTCTTT. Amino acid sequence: CASRDSGTEAFF.

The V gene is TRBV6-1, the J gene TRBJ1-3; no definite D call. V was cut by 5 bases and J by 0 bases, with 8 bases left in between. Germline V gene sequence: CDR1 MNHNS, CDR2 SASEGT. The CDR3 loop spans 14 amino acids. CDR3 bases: TGTGCCAGCAGTTTTGGTACCTCTGGAAACACCATATATTTT. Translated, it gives CASSFGTSGNTIYF.

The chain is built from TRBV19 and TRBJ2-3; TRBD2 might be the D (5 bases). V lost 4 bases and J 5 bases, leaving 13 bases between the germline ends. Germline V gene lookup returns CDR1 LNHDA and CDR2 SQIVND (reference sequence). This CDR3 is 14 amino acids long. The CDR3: CASSTTRLGDTQYF. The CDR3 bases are TGTGCCAGTAGTACTACTAGGCTGGGAGATACGCAGTATTTT.

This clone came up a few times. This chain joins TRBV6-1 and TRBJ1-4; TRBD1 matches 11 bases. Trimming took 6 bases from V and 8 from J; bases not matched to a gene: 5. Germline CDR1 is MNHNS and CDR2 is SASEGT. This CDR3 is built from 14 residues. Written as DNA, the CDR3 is TGTGCCAGCAGCCCGGGACAGGGGGGAGAAAAACTGTTTTTT. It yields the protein CASSPGQGGEKLFF.

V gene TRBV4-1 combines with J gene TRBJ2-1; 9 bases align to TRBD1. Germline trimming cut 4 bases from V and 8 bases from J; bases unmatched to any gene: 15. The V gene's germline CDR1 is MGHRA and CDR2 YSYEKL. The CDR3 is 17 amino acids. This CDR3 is CASSLGSDRGPRDEQFF. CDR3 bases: TGCGCCAGCAGCCTCGGGTCGGACAGGGGCCCAAGGGATGAGCAGTTCTTC.

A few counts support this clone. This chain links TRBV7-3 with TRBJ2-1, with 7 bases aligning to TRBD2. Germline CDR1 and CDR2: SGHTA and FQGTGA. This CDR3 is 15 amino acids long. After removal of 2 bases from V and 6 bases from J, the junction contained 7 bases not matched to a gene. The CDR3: CASSLGQGGSNEQFF. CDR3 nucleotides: TGTGCCAGCAGCTTAGGGCAGGGCGGGAGCAATGAGCAGTTCTTC.

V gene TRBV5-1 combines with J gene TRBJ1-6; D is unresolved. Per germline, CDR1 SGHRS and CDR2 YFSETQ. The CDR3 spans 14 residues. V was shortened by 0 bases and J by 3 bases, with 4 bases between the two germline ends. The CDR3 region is CASSLDLYNSPLHF. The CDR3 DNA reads TGCGCCAGCAGCTTGGACCTCTATAATTCACCCCTCCACTTT.

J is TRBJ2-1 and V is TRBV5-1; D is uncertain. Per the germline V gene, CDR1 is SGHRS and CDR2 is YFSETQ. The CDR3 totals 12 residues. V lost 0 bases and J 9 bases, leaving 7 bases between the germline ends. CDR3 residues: CASSLELGEQFF. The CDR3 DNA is TGCGCCAGCAGCTTGGAGTTGGGTGAGCAGTTCTTC.

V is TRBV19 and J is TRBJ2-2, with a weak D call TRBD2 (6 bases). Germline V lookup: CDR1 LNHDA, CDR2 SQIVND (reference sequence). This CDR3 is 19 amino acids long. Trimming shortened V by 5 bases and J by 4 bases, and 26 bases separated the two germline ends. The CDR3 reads CASSVTLQVWSGLTGELFF. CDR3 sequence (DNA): TGTGCCAGTAGTGTCACTCTCCAGGTTTGGAGCGGGCTCACCGGGGAGCTGTTTTTT.

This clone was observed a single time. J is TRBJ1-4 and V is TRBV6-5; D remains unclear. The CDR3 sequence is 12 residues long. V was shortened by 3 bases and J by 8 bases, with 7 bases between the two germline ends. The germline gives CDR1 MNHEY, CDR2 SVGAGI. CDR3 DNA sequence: TGTGCCAGCAGTTATAAAGACGAAAAACTGTTTTTT. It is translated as CASSYKDEKLFF.